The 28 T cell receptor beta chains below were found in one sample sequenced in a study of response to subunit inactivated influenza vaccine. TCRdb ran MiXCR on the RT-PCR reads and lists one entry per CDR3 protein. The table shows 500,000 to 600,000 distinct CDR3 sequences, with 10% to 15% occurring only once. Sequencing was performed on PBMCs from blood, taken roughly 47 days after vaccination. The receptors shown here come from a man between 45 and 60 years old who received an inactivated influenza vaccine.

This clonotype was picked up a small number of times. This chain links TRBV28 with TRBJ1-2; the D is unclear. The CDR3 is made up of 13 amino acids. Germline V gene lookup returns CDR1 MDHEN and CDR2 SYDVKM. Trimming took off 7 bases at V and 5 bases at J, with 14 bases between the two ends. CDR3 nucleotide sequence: TGTGCCAGCACTTCTCTCCCCTTTTATGGCTACACCTTC. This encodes CASTSLPFYGYTF.

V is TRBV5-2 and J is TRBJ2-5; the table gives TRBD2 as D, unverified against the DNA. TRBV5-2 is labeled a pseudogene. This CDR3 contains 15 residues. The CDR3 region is CAIGPGLAGQETQYF. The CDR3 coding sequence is TGTGCCATCGGCCCTGGGCTAGCGGGACAGGAGACCCAGTACTTC.

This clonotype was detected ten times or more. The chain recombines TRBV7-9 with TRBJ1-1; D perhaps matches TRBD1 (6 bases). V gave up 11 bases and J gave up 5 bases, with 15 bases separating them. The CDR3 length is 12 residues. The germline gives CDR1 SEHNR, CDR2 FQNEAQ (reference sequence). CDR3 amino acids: CAGRSGVTEAFF. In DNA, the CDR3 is TGTGCCGGAAGATCAGGGGTAACTGAAGCTTTCTTT.

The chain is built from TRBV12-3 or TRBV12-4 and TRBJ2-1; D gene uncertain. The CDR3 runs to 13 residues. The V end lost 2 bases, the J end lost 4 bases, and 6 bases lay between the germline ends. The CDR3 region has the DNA TGTGCCAGCAGTTTACTCTGGTACAATGAGCAGTTCTTC. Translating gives CASSLLWYNEQFF.

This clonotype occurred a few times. The CDR3 is CASSFGTRGNEQFF. DNA for the CDR3: TGCGCCAGCAGCTTTGGGACTAGAGGCAATGAGCAGTTCTTC. V usage is TRBV5-1 and J usage is TRBJ2-1, with 8 bases that match TRBD2. The CDR3 is made up of 14 amino acids. Germline values: CDR1 SGHRS, CDR2 YFSETQ. The trim removed 2 bases at V and 6 bases at J, leaving 4 bases unmatched.

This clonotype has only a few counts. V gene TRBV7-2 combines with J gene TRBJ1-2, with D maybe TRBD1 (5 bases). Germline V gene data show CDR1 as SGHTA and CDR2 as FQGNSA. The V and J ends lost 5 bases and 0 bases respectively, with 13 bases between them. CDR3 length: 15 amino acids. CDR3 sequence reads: CASSQLPTANYGYTF. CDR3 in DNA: TGTGCCAGCAGCCAACTCCCGACAGCTAACTATGGCTACACCTTC.

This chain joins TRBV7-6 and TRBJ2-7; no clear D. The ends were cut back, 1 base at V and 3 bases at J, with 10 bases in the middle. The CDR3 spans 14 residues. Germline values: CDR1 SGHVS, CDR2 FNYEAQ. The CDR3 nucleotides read TGTGCCAGCAGCTTAGATGTAGGCAGCTACGAGCAGTACTTC. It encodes CASSLDVGSYEQYF.

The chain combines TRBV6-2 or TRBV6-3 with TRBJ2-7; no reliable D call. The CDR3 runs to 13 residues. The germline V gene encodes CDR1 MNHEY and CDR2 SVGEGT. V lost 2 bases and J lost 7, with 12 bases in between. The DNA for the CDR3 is TGTGCCAGCAGTTACGTTGGAGTGGGAGAGCAGTACTTC. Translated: CASSYVGVGEQYF.

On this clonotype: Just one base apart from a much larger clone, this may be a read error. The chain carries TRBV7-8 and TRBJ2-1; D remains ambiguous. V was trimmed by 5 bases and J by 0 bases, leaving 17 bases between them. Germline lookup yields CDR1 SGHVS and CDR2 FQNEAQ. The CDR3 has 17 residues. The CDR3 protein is CASSQTSGAPSYNEQFF. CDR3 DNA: TGTGCCAGCAGCCAAACCTCGGGCGCCCCCTCCTACAATGAGCAGTTCTTC.

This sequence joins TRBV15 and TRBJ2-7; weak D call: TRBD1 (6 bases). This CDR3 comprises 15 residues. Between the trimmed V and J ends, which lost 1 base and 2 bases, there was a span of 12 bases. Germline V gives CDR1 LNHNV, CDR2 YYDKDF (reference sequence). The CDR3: CATSRVRGHPYEQYF. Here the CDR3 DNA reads TGTGCCACCAGCAGAGTCAGGGGCCACCCCTACGAGCAGTACTTC.

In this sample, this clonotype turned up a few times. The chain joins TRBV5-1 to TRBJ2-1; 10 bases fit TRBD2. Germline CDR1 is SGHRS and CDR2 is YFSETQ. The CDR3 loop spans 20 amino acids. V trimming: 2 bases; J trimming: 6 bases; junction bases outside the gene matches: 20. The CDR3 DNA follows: TGCGCCAGCAGCTTCTTCGGACAAGCGGGAGGGACCCCGGGGGGCAATGAGCAGTTCTTC. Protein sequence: CASSFFGQAGGTPGGNEQFF. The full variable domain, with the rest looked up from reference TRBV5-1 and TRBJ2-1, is KAGVTQTPRYLIKTRGQQVTLSCSPISGHRSVSWYQQTPGQGLQFLFEYFSETQRNKGNFPGRFSGRQFSNSRSEMNVSTLELGDSALYLCASSFFGQAGGTPGGNEQFFGPGTRLTVL.

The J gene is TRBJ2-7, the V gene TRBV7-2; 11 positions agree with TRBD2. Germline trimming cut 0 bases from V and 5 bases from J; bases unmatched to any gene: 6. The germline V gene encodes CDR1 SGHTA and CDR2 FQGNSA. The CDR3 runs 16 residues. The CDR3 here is CASSLASSGGAHEQYF. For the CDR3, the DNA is TGTGCCAGCAGCTTAGCAAGTAGCGGGGGGGCGCACGAGCAGTACTTC.

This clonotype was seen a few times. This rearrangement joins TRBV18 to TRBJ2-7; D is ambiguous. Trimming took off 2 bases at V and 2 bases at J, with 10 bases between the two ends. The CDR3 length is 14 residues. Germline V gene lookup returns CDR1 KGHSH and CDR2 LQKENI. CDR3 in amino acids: CASSPVSEAYEQYF. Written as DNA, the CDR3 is TGTGCCAGCTCACCAGTCAGCGAGGCCTACGAGCAGTACTTC.

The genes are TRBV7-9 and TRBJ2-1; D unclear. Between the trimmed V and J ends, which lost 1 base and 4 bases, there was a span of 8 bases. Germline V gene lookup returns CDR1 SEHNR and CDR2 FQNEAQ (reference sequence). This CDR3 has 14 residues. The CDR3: CASSLEALYNEQFF. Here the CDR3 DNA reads TGTGCCAGCAGCTTAGAGGCCTTATACAATGAGCAGTTCTTC.

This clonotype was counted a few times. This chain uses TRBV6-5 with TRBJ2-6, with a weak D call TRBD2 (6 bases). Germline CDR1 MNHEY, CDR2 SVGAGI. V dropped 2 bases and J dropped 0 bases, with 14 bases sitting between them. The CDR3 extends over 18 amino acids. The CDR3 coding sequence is TGTGCCAGCAGTTACGGCACGGAGGGGATCTCTGGGGCCAACGTCCTGACTTTC. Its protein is CASSYGTEGISGANVLTF.

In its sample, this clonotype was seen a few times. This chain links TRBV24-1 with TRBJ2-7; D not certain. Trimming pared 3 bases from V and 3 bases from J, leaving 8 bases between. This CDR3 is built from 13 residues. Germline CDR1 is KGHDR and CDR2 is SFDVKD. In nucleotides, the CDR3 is TGTGCCACCAGTGATCATGGGGACTACGAGCAGTACTTC. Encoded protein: CATSDHGDYEQYF.

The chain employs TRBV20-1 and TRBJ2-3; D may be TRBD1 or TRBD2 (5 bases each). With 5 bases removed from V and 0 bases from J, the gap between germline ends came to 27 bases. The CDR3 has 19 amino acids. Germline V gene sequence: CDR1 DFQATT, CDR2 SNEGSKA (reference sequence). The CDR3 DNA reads TGCAGTGCTGGAGGCAGTCGGTTAGGTGGGGGTAGTAGCACAGATACGCAGTATTTT. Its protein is CSAGGSRLGGGSSTDTQYF.

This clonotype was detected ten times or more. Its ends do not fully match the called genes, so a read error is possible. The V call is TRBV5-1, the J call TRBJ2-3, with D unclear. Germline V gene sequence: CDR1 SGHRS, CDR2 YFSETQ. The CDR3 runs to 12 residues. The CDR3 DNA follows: TGTGCCAGCAGCTTATACACAGATACGCAGTATTTT. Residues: CASSLYTDTQYF. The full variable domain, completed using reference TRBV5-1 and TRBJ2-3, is KAGVTQTPRYLIKTRGQQVTLSCSPISGHRSVSWYQQTPGQGLQFLFEYFSETQRNKGNFPGRFSGRQFSNSRSEMNVSTLELGDSALYLCASSLYTDTQYFGPGTRLTVL.

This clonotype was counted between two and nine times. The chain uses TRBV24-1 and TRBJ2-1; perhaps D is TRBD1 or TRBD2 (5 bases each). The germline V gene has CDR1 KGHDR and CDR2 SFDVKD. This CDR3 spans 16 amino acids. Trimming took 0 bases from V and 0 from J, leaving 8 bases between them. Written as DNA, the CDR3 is TGTGCCACCAGTGATTTGTCAGGGAGCTCCTACAATGAGCAGTTCTTC. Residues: CATSDLSGSSYNEQFF.

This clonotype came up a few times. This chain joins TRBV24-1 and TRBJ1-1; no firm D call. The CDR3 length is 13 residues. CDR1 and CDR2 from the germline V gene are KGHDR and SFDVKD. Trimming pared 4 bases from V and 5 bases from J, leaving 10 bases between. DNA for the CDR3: TGTGCCACCAGTGACCCTGGGAAAACTGAAGCTTTCTTT. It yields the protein CATSDPGKTEAFF.

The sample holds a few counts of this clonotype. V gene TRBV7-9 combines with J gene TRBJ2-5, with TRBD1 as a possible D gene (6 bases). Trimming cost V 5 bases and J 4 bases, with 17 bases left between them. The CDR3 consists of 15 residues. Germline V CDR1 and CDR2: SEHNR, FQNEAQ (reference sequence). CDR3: CASSPDGARGETQYF. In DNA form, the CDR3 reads TGTGCCAGCAGCCCAGATGGGGCCAGGGGAGAGACCCAGTACTTC.

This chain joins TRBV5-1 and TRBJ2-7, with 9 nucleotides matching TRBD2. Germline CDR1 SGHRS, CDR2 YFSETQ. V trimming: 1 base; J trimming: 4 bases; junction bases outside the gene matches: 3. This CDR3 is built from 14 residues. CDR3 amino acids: CASSLSLAGYEQYF. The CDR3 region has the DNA TGCGCCAGCAGCTTGTCGCTAGCGGGGTACGAGCAGTACTTC.

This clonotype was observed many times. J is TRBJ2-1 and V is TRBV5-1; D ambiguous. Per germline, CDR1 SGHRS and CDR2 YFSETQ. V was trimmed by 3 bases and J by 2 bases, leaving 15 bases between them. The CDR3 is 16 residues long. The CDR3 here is CASSSIAVNAYNEQFF. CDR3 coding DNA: TGCGCCAGCAGCTCGATAGCTGTCAATGCCTACAATGAGCAGTTCTTC.

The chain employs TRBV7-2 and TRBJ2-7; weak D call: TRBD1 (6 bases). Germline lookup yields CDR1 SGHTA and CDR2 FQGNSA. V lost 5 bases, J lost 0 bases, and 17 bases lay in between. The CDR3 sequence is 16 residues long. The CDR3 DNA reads TGTGCCAGCAGCGAAAGGACACGGACAGCCTCCTACGAGCAGTACTTC. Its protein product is CASSERTRTASYEQYF.

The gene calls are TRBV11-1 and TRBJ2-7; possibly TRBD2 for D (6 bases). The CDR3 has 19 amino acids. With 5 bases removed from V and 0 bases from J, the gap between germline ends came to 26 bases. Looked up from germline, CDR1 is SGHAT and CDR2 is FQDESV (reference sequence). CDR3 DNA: TGTGCCAGCAGCCCCGGGGAGGTCTGGGGACCGTCGAGCTCCTACGAGCAGTACTTC. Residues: CASSPGEVWGPSSSYEQYF.

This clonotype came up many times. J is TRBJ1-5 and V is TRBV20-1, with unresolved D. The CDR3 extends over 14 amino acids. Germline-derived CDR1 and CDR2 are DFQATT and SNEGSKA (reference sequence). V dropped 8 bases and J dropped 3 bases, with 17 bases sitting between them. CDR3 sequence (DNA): TGCAGTCCTACGAGTCTGGGGTTCAATCAGCCCCAGCATTTT. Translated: CSPTSLGFNQPQHF.

The CDR3 region is CSARGRGAQVKLFF. The CDR3 DNA reads as TGCAGTGCTAGGGGTCGGGGGGCGCAGGTGAAACTGTTTTTT. The chain carries TRBV20-1 and TRBJ1-4; tentatively, D is TRBD1 (6 bases). Deletions cut 3 bases from V and 11 bases from J, with 19 bases between. This CDR3 contains 14 residues. Germline V gene lookup returns CDR1 DFQATT and CDR2 SNEGSKA (reference sequence).

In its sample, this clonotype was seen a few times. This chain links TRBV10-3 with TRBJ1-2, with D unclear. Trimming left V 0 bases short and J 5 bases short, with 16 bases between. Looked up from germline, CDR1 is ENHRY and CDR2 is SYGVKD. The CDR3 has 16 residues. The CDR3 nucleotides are TGTGCCATCAGTGAGTCGAGCCCGGGAGTCGGGTATGGCTACACCTTC. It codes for CAISESSPGVGYGYTF.